What follows are 2 T cell receptor beta chains derived from one specimen sequenced in a study of cytomegalovirus exposure and HLA in healthy donors. Primers included in the PCR were 60 Vbeta and 13 Jbeta primers. Assay: immunoSEQ multiplex PCR; the TCRdb copy retains only in-frame clones and omits some. The repertoire holds about 160,000 clones, around 80% seen once, with around 4.1% in the top ten. The sample was PBMCs. The source of these receptors is a woman aged 45-65 years in good health and CMV-seropositive.

The chain employs TRBV6-4 and TRBJ1-1, with a tentative D call TRBD1 (5 bases). Germline V CDR1 and CDR2: MRHNA, SNTAGT. Trimming cost V 11 bases and J 4 bases, with 14 bases left between them. The CDR3 consists of 12 residues. Here the CDR3 DNA reads TGTGCCGGGCCAGGGCGGGGCACTGAAGCTTTCTTT. Translation gives CAGPGRGTEAFF.

This clone appeared a single time. The rearrangement joins TRBV7-2 to TRBJ1-5, with 7 bases lining up with TRBD1. CDR1 SGHTA and CDR2 FQGNSA come from the germline V gene. The length of the CDR3 is 17 residues. Trimming at V came to 4 bases and at J to 6 bases, leaving 15 bases not matched to a gene. As DNA, the CDR3 is TGTGCCAGCAGCTGGGGAGGAGGGGGCGCGGGAAGTCAGCCCCAGCATTTT. It is translated as CASSWGGGGAGSQPQHF.